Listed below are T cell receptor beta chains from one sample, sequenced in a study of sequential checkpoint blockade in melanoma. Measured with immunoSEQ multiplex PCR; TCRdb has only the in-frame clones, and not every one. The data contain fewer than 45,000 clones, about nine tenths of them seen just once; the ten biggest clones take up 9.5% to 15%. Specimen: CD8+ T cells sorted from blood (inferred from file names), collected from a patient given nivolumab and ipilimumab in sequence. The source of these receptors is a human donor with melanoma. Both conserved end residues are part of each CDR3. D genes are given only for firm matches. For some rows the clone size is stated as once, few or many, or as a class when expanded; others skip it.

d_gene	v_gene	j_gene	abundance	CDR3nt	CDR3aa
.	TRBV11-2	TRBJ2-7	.	TGTGCCAGCAGCTTAGAAATTGGAGGCGCCTACGAGCAGTACTTC	CASSLEIGGAYEQYF
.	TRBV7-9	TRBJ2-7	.	TGTGCCAGCAGCTTATTAGCGGACACCCCCTACGAGCAGTACTTC	CASSLLADTPYEQYF
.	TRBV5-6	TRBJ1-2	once	TGTGCCAGCAGCGCAAGACAGTTCTATGGCTACACCTTC	CASSARQFYGYTF
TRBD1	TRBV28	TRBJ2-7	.	TGTGCCAGCAGTTTGGGACAGTTCTCCTACGAGCAGTACTTC	CASSLGQFSYEQYF
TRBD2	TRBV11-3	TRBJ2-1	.	TGTGCCAGCAGCTCCCGAGGGGGACTAGCGGTTCTCGAGCAGTTCTTC	CASSSRGGLAVLEQFF
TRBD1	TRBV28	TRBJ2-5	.	TGTGCCAGCAGTCCCCCGCGACAGGGTCCCGACCAAGAGACCCAGTACTTC	CASSPPRQGPDQETQYF
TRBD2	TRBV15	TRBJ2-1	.	TGTGCCACCAGCAGATCCGGACTAGCGGGAGGGCACAATGAGCAGTTCTTC	CATSRSGLAGGHNEQFF
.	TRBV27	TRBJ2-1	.	TGTGCCAGCAGTTTCGGAGGAAGTTTATACAATGAGCAGTTCTTC	CASSFGGSLYNEQFF
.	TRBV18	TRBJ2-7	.	TGTGCCAGCTCTTCCATAGGAGACCCCTACGAGCAGTACTTC	CASSSIGDPYEQYF
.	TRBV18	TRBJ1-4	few	TGTGCCAGCTCACCAAAGGGTGGGTCGCGGGACCTTAATGAAAAACTGTTTTTT	CASSPKGGSRDLNEKLFF
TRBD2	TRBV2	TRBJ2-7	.	TGTGCCAGCAGAGGTCTAGCGGGATCCGAGCAGTACTTC	CASRGLAGSEQYF
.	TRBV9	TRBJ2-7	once	TGTGCCAGCAGTTTTGGTATGGGGGGCTCCTACGAGCAGTACTTC	CASSFGMGGSYEQYF
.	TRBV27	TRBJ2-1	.	TGTGCCAGCAGTTTGACAGTAGCCGATGGGAATGAGCAGTTCTTC	CASSLTVADGNEQFF
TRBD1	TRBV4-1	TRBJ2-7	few	TGCGCCAGCAGCCCGGGACAGTTTTCCTACGAGCAGTACTTC	CASSPGQFSYEQYF
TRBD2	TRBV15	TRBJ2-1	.	TGTGCCACCAGCAGAGCCCTAGCGGGAGAACCGGTCTACAATGAGCAGTTCTTC	CATSRALAGEPVYNEQFF
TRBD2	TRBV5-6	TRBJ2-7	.	TGTGCCAGCAGCCAGGACACGCGGGGGGTCGAGCAGTACTTC	CASSQDTRGVEQYF